A selection of T cell receptor beta chains follows, all from one sample in a study of tumor-infiltrating lymphocytes in primary liver carcinoma. TCRdb fed the multiplex PCR reads into MiXCR, producing one record per CDR3 protein. The repertoire holds 70,000 to 75,000 distinct CDR3 sequences, with approximately 74% as singletons. Specimen: liver tumor tissue from sampling region 4. Receptor source: a man in his forties or fifties with primary liver carcinoma and hepatitis B virus infection. Both conserved end residues are part of each CDR3. A D gene is named only where the DNA matches it firmly. Clone size, where shown, is once, few, many, or a class for clones that have expanded.

CASSVKQGNTWELFF	TGTGCCAGCAGTGTAAAGCAGGGGAACACATGGGAGCTGTTTTTT	TRBV5-4	TRBJ2-2	-	-
CASSGTGGDQETQYF	TGCGCCAGTAGTGGGACTGGCGGGGACCAAGAGACCCAGTACTTC	TRBV10-1	TRBJ2-5	-	-
CASRSMTGVGETHYF	TGTGCCAGCAGAAGCATGACAGGGGTTGGCGAGACTCATTACTTC	TRBV5-4	TRBJ2-5	-	TRBD1
CASSLNRTDTQYF	TGTGCCAGCAGCTTAAATCGTACGGATACGCAGTATTTT	TRBV11-3	TRBJ2-3	-	-
CAGSLIAYYYEQYF	TGTGCTGGCAGTTTAATTGCCTATTACTACGAGCAGTACTTC	TRBV28	TRBJ2-7	-	-
CSVRPNTGELFF	TGCAGCGTTCGTCCGAACACCGGGGAGCTGTTTTTT	TRBV29-1	TRBJ2-2	-	-
CSVPNSGNYNDQFF	TGCAGCGTTCCGAATAGCGGCAACTACAATGATCAGTTCTTC	TRBV29-1	TRBJ2-1	-	-
CSVRGQGGYEQYF	TGCAGCGTTAGGGGACAGGGGGGCTACGAGCAATACTTC	TRBV29-1	TRBJ2-7	-	TRBD1
CASSLRQGRTGDLFF	TGTGCCAGCAGCTTGCGACAGGGAAGGACCGGGGACCTGTTTTTT	TRBV5-6	TRBJ2-2	once	TRBD1
CASSLEPGWQETQYF	TGTGCCAGCAGCTTAGAACCTGGGTGGCAAGAGACCCAGTACTTC	TRBV7-8	TRBJ2-5	many	-
CASSMGDTEAFF	TGTGCCAGCAGTATGGGGGACACTGAAGCTTTCTTT	TRBV25-1	TRBJ1-1	many	-
CSAGGAGGLYNEQFF	TGCAGTGCTGGGGGCGCGGGAGGGTTATACAATGAGCAGTTCTTC	TRBV20-1	TRBJ2-1	-	TRBD2
CASSQTGAPGPYNEQFF	TGTGCCAGCAGCCAAACCGGGGCCCCCGGGCCGTACAATGAGCAGTTCTTC	TRBV5-6	TRBJ2-1	-	-
CVSTLSVGITYEQYF	TGTGTCAGCACCCTATCTGTGGGAATAACCTACGAGCAGTACTTC	TRBV11-2	TRBJ2-7	-	-
CASSLWYWAPTQQNIQYF	TGCGCCAGTAGCTTATGGTACTGGGCTCCAACACAGCAAAACATTCAGTACTTC	TRBV5-1	TRBJ2-4	-	-
CAWSLVSGDTQYF	TGTGCCTGGAGTTTGGTCAGCGGAGATACGCAGTATTTT	TRBV30	TRBJ2-3	many	-
CASNSGNTIYF	TGTGCCAGTAATAGTGGAAACACCATATATTTT	TRBV6-5	TRBJ1-3	-	-
CASSFVRDRVGTGELFF	TGTGCTAGCAGCTTTGTTCGGGACAGGGTCGGCACCGGGGAGTTGTTTTTT	TRBV11-2	TRBJ2-2	-	TRBD1
CSVGSGRGYTF	TGCAGCGTTGGTTCAGGGCGTGGCTACACCTTC	TRBV29-1	TRBJ1-2	many	-
CSVEDHAGFVSTDTQYF	TGCAGCGTTGAAGATCATGCAGGGTTTGTAAGCACAGATACGCAGTATTTT	TRBV29-1	TRBJ2-3	many	-
CASSLGQVSYEQYF	TGTGCAAGCAGCTTAGGCCAGGTCTCCTACGAGCAGTACTTC	TRBV11-1	TRBJ2-7	-	-
CASGSRDSAHRETQYF	TGTGCTAGCGGATCCCGGGACTCAGCCCACCGAGAGACCCAGTACTTC	TRBV11-2	TRBJ2-5	-	-
CTSRPQETQYF	TGTACCAGCAGACCCCAAGAGACCCAGTACTTC	TRBV7-9	TRBJ2-5	-	-
CNVFSGNLETQYF	TGCAACGTTTTTAGCGGGAACCTAGAGACCCAGTACTTC	TRBV29-1	TRBJ2-5	-	TRBD2
CACSPGTSGNYEQYF	TGCGCTTGCAGCCCCGGGACTAGCGGGAACTACGAGCAGTACTTC	TRBV10-1	TRBJ2-7	once	TRBD2
CSARTGFDEQYF	TGCAGTGCCAGGACAGGGTTTGACGAGCAGTACTTC	TRBV20-1	TRBJ2-7	-	TRBD1
CASSSWTSRETQYF	TGTGCCAGCAGTTCTTGGACTAGCCGGGAGACCCAGTACTTC	TRBV6-1	TRBJ2-5	many	TRBD2
CASSYGGESGEQYF	TGTGCCAGCAGTTACGGGGGGGAAAGCGGCGAGCAGTACTTC	TRBV28	TRBJ2-7	many	TRBD2
CASSSRGTIINEKLFF	TGTGCCAGCAGTTCCCGGGGGACGATTATTAATGAAAAACTGTTTTTT	TRBV28	TRBJ1-4	few	-
CAIRTGNGDHGYTF	TGTGCCATCAGGACAGGGAACGGGGACCATGGGTACACCTTC	TRBV10-3	TRBJ1-2	-	TRBD1
CASSTDRVGEQYF	TGTGCCAGCAGCACAGACAGGGTGGGCGAGCAGTATTTC	TRBV11-2	TRBJ2-7	-	TRBD1
CASSLGDRAYNEQFF	TGTGCCAGCAGCTTGGGTGACAGGGCTTACAATGAGCAGTTCTTC	TRBV5-6	TRBJ2-1	many	TRBD1
CACRSGYSYNEQFF	TGTGCCTGCAGGAGCGGCTACTCCTACAATGAACAGTTCTTC	TRBV6-6	TRBJ2-1	-	-
CASSSEGHEQYF	TGTGCCAGCAGCTCGGAGGGCCACGAGCAGTACTTC	TRBV11-2	TRBJ2-7	-	-
CAWSEAGSASNQPQQF	TGTGCCTGGAGTGAGGCCGGGTCAGCTAGCAATCAGCCCCAGCAATTT	TRBV30	TRBJ1-5	-	-
CASSSSRDTIYF	TGTGCCAGCAGTTCCTCTCGGGACACCATATATTTT	TRBV28	TRBJ1-3	many	-
CANRSVQNTGELFF	TGTGCCAACAGGTCGGTACAGAACACCGGGGAGCTGTTTTTT	TRBV14	TRBJ2-2	-	-
CPSSDRGGTRELFF	TGTCCCAGCAGTGACAGGGGAGGGACCAGGGAGCTGTTTTTT	TRBV6-2/TRBV6-3	TRBJ2-2	-	-
CASSLNRDQPQHF	TGTGCCAGCAGCTTAAATCGGGATCAGCCCCAGCATTTT	TRBV7-8	TRBJ1-5	medium-sized	-
CAISESGDRLYNVQFF	TGTGCCATCAGTGAGTCGGGGGACAGGCTCTACAATGTGCAGTTTTTC	TRBV10-3	TRBJ2-1	-	TRBD1
CASSITSGRTDTQYF	TGTGCCAGCAGTATTACTAGCGGGAGGACAGATACGCAGTATTTT	TRBV12-3/TRBV12-4	TRBJ2-3	many	TRBD2
CTSSLGQGAPEIPYEQYF	TGCACCAGCAGCCTTGGACAGGGTGCCCCTGAAATTCCCTACGAGCAGTACTTC	TRBV4-1	TRBJ2-7	few	TRBD1
CASSQDPTSGNYEQYF	TGTGCCAGCAGCCAAGATCCGACTAGCGGCAACTACGAGCAGTACTTC	TRBV4-2	TRBJ2-7	-	TRBD2
CASTSDSGRGYERFF	TGCGCCAGCACGTCAGATAGCGGGAGAGGCTATGAGCGGTTCTTC	TRBV2	TRBJ2-1	-	TRBD2
CASSLDIGVAMGEQFF	TGTGCCAGTAGCTTAGATATCGGAGTAGCCATGGGTGAGCAGTTCTTC	TRBV11-2	TRBJ2-1	-	-
CACSQDPVGVEDEQFF	TGTGCCTGCAGCCAAGACCCCGTCGGTGTTGAGGATGAGCAGTTCTTC	TRBV4-2	TRBJ2-1	-	-
CASRTPRGGRLTSTDTRYF	TGTGCCAGCAGGACTCCTCGAGGCGGGAGGCTTACTAGCACAGATACGCGGTATTTT	TRBV11-2	TRBJ2-3	-	TRBD2
CASSLENYNEQSF	TGCGCCAGCAGTTTAGAGAACTACAATGAGCAGTCCTTC	TRBV6-2/TRBV6-3	TRBJ2-1	-	-
CASSLSVSLETQYF	TGTGCCAGCAGCTTGAGTGTCAGTTTGGAGACCCAGTACTTC	TRBV5-4	TRBJ2-5	many	-
CASRRQFYGYTF	TGTGCCAGCAGACGCCAATTCTATGGCTACACCTTC	TRBV6-5	TRBJ1-2	-	-
CASSNNREQYF	TGTGCCAGCAGCAACAACAGGGAGCAGTACTTC	TRBV13	TRBJ2-7	many	-
CASSLARSGSGNGELFF	TGTGCCAGCAGCTTGGCCCGTAGCGGGAGTGGGAATGGGGAGCTGTTTTTT	TRBV5-5	TRBJ2-2	-	TRBD2
CSSSPRRAGVQETQYF	TGTTCCAGCAGCCCCCGGAGAGCAGGGGTTCAAGAGACCCAGTACTTC	TRBV11-2	TRBJ2-5	-	-